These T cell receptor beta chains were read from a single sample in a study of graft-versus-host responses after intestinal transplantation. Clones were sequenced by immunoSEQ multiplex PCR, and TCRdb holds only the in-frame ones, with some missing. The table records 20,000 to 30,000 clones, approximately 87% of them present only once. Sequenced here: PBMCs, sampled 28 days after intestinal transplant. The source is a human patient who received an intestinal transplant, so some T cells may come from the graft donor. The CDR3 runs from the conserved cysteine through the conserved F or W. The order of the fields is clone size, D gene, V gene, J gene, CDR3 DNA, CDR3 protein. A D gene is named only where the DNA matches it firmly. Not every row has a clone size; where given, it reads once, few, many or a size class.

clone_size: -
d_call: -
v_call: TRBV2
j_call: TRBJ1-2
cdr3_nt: TGTGCCAGCAGTGTGACATTCAAAAGCTATGGCTACACCTTC
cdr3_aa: CASSVTFKSYGYTF

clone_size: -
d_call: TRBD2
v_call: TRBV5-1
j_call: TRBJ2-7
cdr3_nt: TGCGCCAGCAGCCTGAGACTAGCGGGAGGCCCCGAGCAGTACTTC
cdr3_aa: CASSLRLAGGPEQYF

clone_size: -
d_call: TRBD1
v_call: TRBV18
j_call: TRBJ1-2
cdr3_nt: TGTGCCAGCTCACCACCCCAGGGGGGAAACTATGGCTACACCTTC
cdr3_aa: CASSPPQGGNYGYTF

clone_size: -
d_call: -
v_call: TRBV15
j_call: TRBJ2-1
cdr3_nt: TGTGCCACCACCAGCAGCCAGGCCGGGACCGAGGCCTACAATGAGCAGTTCTTC
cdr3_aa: CATTSSQAGTEAYNEQFF

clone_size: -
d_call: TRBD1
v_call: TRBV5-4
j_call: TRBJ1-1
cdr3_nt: TGTGCCAGCAGTTTGGGCGGGACAGGGAACACTGAAGCTTTCTTT
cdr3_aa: CASSLGGTGNTEAFF

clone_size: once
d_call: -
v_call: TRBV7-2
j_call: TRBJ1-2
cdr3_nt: TGTGCCAGCAGCCAGCGGGACGGTAACTATGGCTACACCTTC
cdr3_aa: CASSQRDGNYGYTF

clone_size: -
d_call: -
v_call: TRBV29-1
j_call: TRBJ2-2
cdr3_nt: TGCAGCGTTGTAGGACGGACGAACACCGGGGAGCTGTTTTTT
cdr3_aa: CSVVGRTNTGELFF

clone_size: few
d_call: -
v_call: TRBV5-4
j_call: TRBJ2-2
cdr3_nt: TGTGCCAGCAGCGTGATAGGGGGCGGGGAGCTGTTTTTT
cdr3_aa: CASSVIGGGELFF

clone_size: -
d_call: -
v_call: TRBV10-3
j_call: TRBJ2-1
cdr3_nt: TGTGCCATCAGTGATATCGTACGGGAGTCATTCAATGAGCAGTTCTTC
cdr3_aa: CAISDIVRESFNEQFF

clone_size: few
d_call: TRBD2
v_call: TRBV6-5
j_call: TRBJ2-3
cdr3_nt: TGTGCCAGCAGACTAGCGGGGGGGCAAGATACGCAGTATTTT
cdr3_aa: CASRLAGGQDTQYF

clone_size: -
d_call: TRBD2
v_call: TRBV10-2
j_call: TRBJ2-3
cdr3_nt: TGCGCCAGCAGAGGACTAGCGGAGATCACAGATACGCAGTATTTT
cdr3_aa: CASRGLAEITDTQYF

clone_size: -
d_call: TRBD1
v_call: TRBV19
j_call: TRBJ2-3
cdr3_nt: TGTGCCAGTAGTCCGCGGACAGGGATCGGCACAGATACGCAGTATTTT
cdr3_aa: CASSPRTGIGTDTQYF

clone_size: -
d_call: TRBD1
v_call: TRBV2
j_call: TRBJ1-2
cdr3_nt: TGTGCCAGCAGTATGGACAGGGGAGGTGGCTACACCTTC
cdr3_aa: CASSMDRGGGYTF

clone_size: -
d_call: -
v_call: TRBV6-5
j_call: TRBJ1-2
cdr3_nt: TGTGCCAGCAGTGAAGCTAACTATGGCTACACCTTC
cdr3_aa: CASSEANYGYTF

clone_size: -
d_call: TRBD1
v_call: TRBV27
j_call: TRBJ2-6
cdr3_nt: TGTGCCACCGTTGAATCTTGGGACAGAGGGGCTGGGGCCAACGTCCTGACTTTC
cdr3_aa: CATVESWDRGAGANVLTF

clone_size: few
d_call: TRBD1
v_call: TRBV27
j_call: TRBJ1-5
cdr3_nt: TGTGCCAGCAGTGAAACAGGGGAGAGGCAGCCCCAGCATTTT
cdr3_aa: CASSETGERQPQHF

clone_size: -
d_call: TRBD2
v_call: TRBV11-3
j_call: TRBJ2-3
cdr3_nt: TGTGCCAGCAGCTTTAGCGGGGGCTCCACAGATACGCAGTATTTT
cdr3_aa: CASSFSGGSTDTQYF

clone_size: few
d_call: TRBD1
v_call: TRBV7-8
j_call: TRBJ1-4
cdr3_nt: TGTGCCAGCAGCCCGCCCAGGGGGATTCGTGAAAAACTGTTTTTT
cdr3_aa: CASSPPRGIREKLFF

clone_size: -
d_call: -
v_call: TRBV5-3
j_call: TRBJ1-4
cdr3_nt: TGTGCCAGAAGCTTGGTCAGGAAAGCAGAAAAACTGTTTTTT
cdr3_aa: CARSLVRKAEKLFF

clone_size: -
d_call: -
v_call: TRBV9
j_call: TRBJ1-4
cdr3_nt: TGTGCCAGCAGCGTAGGGAGTATTACAGCAACTAATGAAAAACTGTTTTTT
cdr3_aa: CASSVGSITATNEKLFF

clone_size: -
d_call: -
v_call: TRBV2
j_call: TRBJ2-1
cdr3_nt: TGTGCCAGCAGGAAAGTCACAGGGGGGGGCAATGAGCAGTTCTTC
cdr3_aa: CASRKVTGGGNEQFF

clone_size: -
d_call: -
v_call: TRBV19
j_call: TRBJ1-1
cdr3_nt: TGTGCCAGTAGTGCCGACAGGAACACTGAAGCTTTCTTT
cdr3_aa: CASSADRNTEAFF

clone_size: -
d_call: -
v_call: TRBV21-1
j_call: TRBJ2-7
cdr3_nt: TGTGCCAGCAGAAGGGACAGGAGCATTATTTACGAGCAGTACTTC
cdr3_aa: CASRRDRSIIYEQYF

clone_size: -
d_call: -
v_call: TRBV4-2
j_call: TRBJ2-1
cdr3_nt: TGTGCCAGCAGCCGATTGAGGGGGGAGCAGTTCTTC
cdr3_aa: CASSRLRGEQFF

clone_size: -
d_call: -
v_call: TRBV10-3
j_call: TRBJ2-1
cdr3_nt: TGTGCCATCAGTGAGTGGCATAATGGGTTGTCCTCGGACAATGAGCAGTTCTTC
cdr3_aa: CAISEWHNGLSSDNEQFF

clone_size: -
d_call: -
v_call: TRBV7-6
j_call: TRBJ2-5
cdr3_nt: TGTGCCAGCAGCTTAGTCGACTTCCAAGAGACCCAGTACTTC
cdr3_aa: CASSLVDFQETQYF

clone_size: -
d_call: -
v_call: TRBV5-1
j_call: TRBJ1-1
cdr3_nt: TGCGCCAGCAATAAACACTCGAACACTGAAGCTTTCTTT
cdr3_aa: CASNKHSNTEAFF

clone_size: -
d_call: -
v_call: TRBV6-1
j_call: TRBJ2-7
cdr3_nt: TGTGCCAGCAGTGATACCCATGGGGAGCGGGCGCCCTCCTACGAGCAGTACTTC
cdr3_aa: CASSDTHGERAPSYEQYF

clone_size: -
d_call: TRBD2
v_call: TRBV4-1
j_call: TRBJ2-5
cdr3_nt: TGCGCCAGCAGCTCCGGGGGGGCCGAGACCCAGTACTTC
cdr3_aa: CASSSGGAETQYF

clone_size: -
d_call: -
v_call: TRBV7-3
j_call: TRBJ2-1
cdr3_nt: TGTGCCAGCAGCCCCTGGCGGGACTACAATGAGCAGTTCTTC
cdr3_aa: CASSPWRDYNEQFF

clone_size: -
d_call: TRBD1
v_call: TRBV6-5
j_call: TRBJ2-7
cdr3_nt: TGTGCCAGCACCGCAGACAGGGGCCCCTCCTACGAGCAGTACTTC
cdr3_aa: CASTADRGPSYEQYF

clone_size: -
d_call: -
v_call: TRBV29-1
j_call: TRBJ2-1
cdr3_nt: TGCAGCGTTCACATCTCCTACAATGAGCAGTTCTTC
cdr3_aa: CSVHISYNEQFF